A single sample is the source of the 28 T cell receptor beta chains below, sequenced in a study of T cell responses to AZD1222 COVID-19 vaccine. Sequencing used immunoSEQ multiplex PCR; TCRdb keeps in-frame clones, though not all of them. Among around 190,000 clones listed, approximately 94% were seen once. The sample in question was peripheral blood, obtained 28 days after the second AZD1222 dose. All receptors come from an adult who received the AZD1222 COVID-19 vaccine.

The chain is built from TRBV28 and TRBJ2-1; D ambiguous. The V gene's germline CDR1 is MDHEN and CDR2 SYDVKM. Trimming shortened V by 3 bases and J by 5 bases, and 11 bases separated the two germline ends. This CDR3 contains 14 residues. CDR3 region: CASSLNGRDNEQFF. The CDR3 DNA sequence: TGTGCCAGCAGTTTGAACGGAAGAGACAATGAGCAGTTCTTC.

V gene TRBV21-1 combines with J gene TRBJ2-1; the DNA was not compared with TRBD2, the D call given in the table. TRBV21-1 is recorded as a pseudogene. This CDR3 has 10 amino acids. Written as DNA, the CDR3 is TGTGCCAGCAGTCGCGGTGAGCAGTTCTTC. Protein sequence: CASSRGEQFF.

The chain combines TRBV4-2 with TRBJ2-1; 8 nucleotides line up with TRBD2. This CDR3 contains 16 residues. Germline CDR1 and CDR2: LGHNA and YNFKEQ. Trimming took 4 bases from V and 5 from J; bases not matched to a gene: 10. The CDR3 loop is CASSRTRGGRNNEQFF. The CDR3 coding sequence is TGTGCCAGCAGCCGGACGAGAGGCGGGAGGAACAATGAGCAGTTCTTC.

The chain combines TRBV2 with TRBJ1-1; D remains ambiguous. This CDR3 is 14 amino acids long. With 3 bases removed from V and 6 bases from J, the gap between germline ends came to 14 bases. The germline gives CDR1 SNHLY, CDR2 FYNNEI. The CDR3 spells CASSDRQFFPEAFF. The CDR3 DNA reads TGTGCCAGCAGTGATAGGCAGTTTTTCCCTGAAGCTTTCTTT.

J is TRBJ1-5 and V is TRBV6-5; 10 bases line up with TRBD1. CDR3 size: 14 residues. Trimming removed 5 bases from V and 6 bases from J; junction bases left unmatched: 4. In germline, CDR1 is MNHEY, CDR2 SVGAGI. As DNA, the CDR3 is TGTGCCAGCAGTAAGGACAGGGGGATTCAGCCCCAGCATTTT. Translation gives CASSKDRGIQPQHF.

The chain joins TRBV2 to TRBJ1-6; 10 bases line up with TRBD1. V lost 7 bases, J lost 7 bases, and 1 base stayed unmatched. Germline V CDR1 and CDR2: SNHLY, FYNNEI. This CDR3 is 13 amino acids long. The CDR3 DNA is TGTGCCAGCAAGGGACAGGGGAATTCACCCCTCCACTTT. Amino acids: CASKGQGNSPLHF.

The chain combines TRBV5-6 with TRBJ2-3; the match to TRBD2 covers 11 bases. The germline V gene encodes CDR1 SGHDT and CDR2 YYEEEE. The ends lost 3 bases at V and 13 bases at J; junction bases unmatched: 10. The CDR3 is 14 amino acids. In DNA, the CDR3 is TGTGCCAGCAGCTCCCTAACGCCTAGCGGGAGGAAGTATTTT. It encodes CASSSLTPSGRKYF.

The chain has TRBV9 and TRBJ2-1; 11 bases are a match to TRBD2. Germline loops: CDR1 SGDLS, CDR2 YYNGEE. This CDR3 contains 17 residues. The ends lost 3 bases at V and 7 bases at J; junction bases unmatched: 12. Here the CDR3 reads CASSATIAGGNVNEQFF. The DNA of the CDR3 is TGTGCCAGCAGCGCGACGATAGCGGGAGGGAACGTGAATGAGCAGTTCTTC.

In DNA form, the CDR3 reads TGTGCCAGCAGTTTACGGGTTAATCAGCCCCAGCATTTT. Translated, it gives CASSLRVNQPQHF. The chain joins TRBV12-3 or TRBV12-4 to TRBJ1-5; the D is unclear. With 2 bases removed from V and 4 bases from J, the gap between germline ends came to 6 bases. This CDR3 has 13 residues.

The chain has TRBV6-5 and TRBJ1-5; D ambiguous. CDR3 size: 13 residues. V dropped 6 bases and J dropped 5 bases, with 11 bases sitting between them. CDR1 and CDR2 (germline): MNHEY, SVGAGI. The CDR3 region has the DNA TGTGCCAGCAGCCCCCGCCGGGATCAGCCCCAGCATTTT. Its translation is CASSPRRDQPQHF.

The chain combines TRBV7-9 with TRBJ2-3; D assignment may be TRBD1 or TRBD2 (5 bases each). The CDR3 sequence is 13 residues long. The germline gives CDR1 SEHNR, CDR2 FQNEAQ (reference sequence). V lost 8 bases, J lost 2 bases, and 11 bases lay in between. CDR3 residues: CASGTANTDTQYF. CDR3 DNA sequence: TGTGCCAGCGGGACGGCCAACACAGATACGCAGTATTTT.

To note about this clone: This sample includes further DNA sequences coding for the same CDR3. The rearrangement links TRBV1 to TRBJ1-5; the table's TRBD1 call for D was not verified on the DNA. TRBV1 corresponds to a pseudogene. The CDR3 has 14 amino acids. Here the CDR3 reads CTSSRGQDNQPQHF. In DNA form, the CDR3 reads TGCACCAGCAGTCGGGGACAGGACAATCAGCCCCAGCATTTT.

The CDR3 loop is CASSSVKETQYF. DNA of the CDR3: TGTGCCAGCAGTTCGGTTAAAGAGACCCAGTACTTC. The chain carries TRBV12-3 or TRBV12-4 and TRBJ2-5; no reliable D call. The V end lost 4 bases, the J end lost 3 bases, and 6 bases lay between the germline ends. The CDR3 extends over 12 amino acids.

The chain is built from TRBV6-5 and TRBJ1-1; TRBD1 is a possible D gene (5 bases). This CDR3 region has 15 residues. The V and J ends lost 6 bases and 5 bases respectively, with 19 bases between them. The germline V gene has CDR1 MNHEY and CDR2 SVGAGI. The CDR3, as DNA: TGTGCCAGCAGCACAATTGAAGGGGAGGTGACTGAAGCTTTCTTT. As protein: CASSTIEGEVTEAFF.

V gene TRBV19 combines with J gene TRBJ2-7; 9 positions match TRBD1. J was trimmed by 2 bases and V by 5 bases; bases with no gene match: 7. This CDR3 region has 15 residues. Germline assignment: CDR1 LNHDA and CDR2 SQIVND (reference sequence). The CDR3 DNA follows: TGTGCCAGTAGTTCTCCGGGACAGGGTGCCTACGAGCAGTACTTC. Translation: CASSSPGQGAYEQYF.

This clone came up once. The chain has TRBV10-1 and TRBJ2-1, with D possibly TRBD2 on 5 matching bases. CDR3 length: 14 amino acids. Trimming stripped 5 bases from V and 7 bases from J, with 15 bases between. CDR1 is WNHNN, CDR2 SYGVQD, per germline (reference sequence). CDR3 coding DNA: TGCGCCAGCAGTCCGTCGGACTGGGAGAATGAGCAGTTCTTC. Its protein is CASSPSDWENEQFF.

The J gene is TRBJ2-7, the V gene TRBV28, with D possibly matching TRBD1 (6 bases). The germline gives CDR1 MDHEN, CDR2 SYDVKM. This CDR3 has 12 amino acids. The ends were cut back, 10 bases at V and 6 bases at J, with 16 bases in the middle. The CDR3 DNA sequence: TGTGCCACCGGGACAACAAGATTCGAGCAGTACTTC. Translated, it gives CATGTTRFEQYF.

CDR3 in amino acids: CASSQGSYSNQPQHF. The DNA for the CDR3 is TGCGCCAGCAGCCAAGGCTCATATAGCAATCAGCCCCAGCATTTT. V gene TRBV4-3 combines with J gene TRBJ1-5; D remains ambiguous. V lost 1 base and J lost 0, with 7 bases in between. The CDR3 loop spans 15 amino acids. The germline V gene encodes CDR1 LGHNA and CDR2 YSLEER.

The rearrangement uses TRBV7-2 and TRBJ1-5; 7 bases line up with TRBD1. Germline CDR1 is SGHTA and CDR2 is FQGNSA. V shed 2 bases and J 7 bases; nucleotides not matched to a gene: 8. There are 15 residues in the CDR3. CDR3 residues: CASSLSPGQAQPQHF. The CDR3 DNA reads as TGTGCCAGCAGCTTATCCCCAGGACAGGCGCAGCCCCAGCATTTT.

A few counts support this clone. The CDR3 DNA is TGTGCCAGCAGACGAGGCGGCGATACGCAGTATTTT. Translated, it gives CASRRGGDTQYF. The V and J genes are TRBV7-9 and TRBJ2-3; the D is unclear. This CDR3 is 12 amino acids long. Trimming removed 6 bases from V and 6 bases from J, with 10 bases in between. Germline V gene lookup returns CDR1 SEHNR and CDR2 FQNEAQ (reference sequence).

The chain uses TRBV7-9 and TRBJ2-2; D remains ambiguous. Germline CDR1 reads SEHNR; CDR2 reads FQNEAQ (reference sequence). This CDR3 has 13 amino acids. The germline V and J ends were trimmed by 0 bases and 7 bases, with 6 bases remaining between them. In nucleotides, the CDR3 is TGTGCCAGCAGCTTAGCGCGTATCGGGGAGCTGTTTTTT. Amino acids: CASSLARIGELFF. Full variable domain (missing parts from reference TRBV7-9 and TRBJ2-2): DTGVSQNPRHKITKRGQNVTFRCDPISEHNRLYWYRQTLGQGPEFLTYFQNEAQLEKSRLLSDRFSAERPKGSFSTLEIQRTEQGDSAMYLCASSLARIGELFFGEGSRLTVL.

This rearrangement joins TRBV28 to TRBJ1-1; TRBD1 might be the D (5 bases). Germline CDR1 and CDR2: MDHEN and SYDVKM. The CDR3 has 11 amino acids. Deletions cut 5 bases from V and 8 bases from J, with 9 bases between. For the CDR3, the DNA is TGTGCCAGCAGTGAGGGGAGCGAAGCTTTCTTT. It translates to CASSEGSEAFF.

This chain links TRBV19 with TRBJ2-1; D is undetermined. Germline V gene lookup returns CDR1 LNHDA and CDR2 SQIVND (reference sequence). With 3 bases removed from V and 4 bases from J, the gap between germline ends came to 7 bases. The length of the CDR3 is 13 residues. CDR3 amino acids: CASSIDTYNEQFF. CDR3 bases: TGTGCCAGTAGTATCGACACATACAATGAGCAGTTCTTC.

The chain couples TRBV7-2 to TRBJ2-7; D call uncertain. The CDR3 sequence is 16 residues long. Germline V lookup: CDR1 SGHTA, CDR2 FQGNSA. Trimming took 5 bases from V and 5 from J, leaving 22 bases between them. The CDR3 region is CASSPGLGKPKDEQYF. In nucleotides, the CDR3 is TGTGCCAGCAGCCCGGGCCTGGGAAAACCGAAGGACGAGCAGTACTTC.

This rearrangement joins TRBV28 to TRBJ1-3, with D perhaps matching TRBD1 (6 bases). V lost 3 bases, J lost 1 base, and 19 bases lay in between. There are 18 residues in the CDR3. Germline-derived CDR1 and CDR2 are MDHEN and SYDVKM. CDR3 in amino acids: CASSFIRAPGTSGNTIYF. The CDR3 nucleotides are TGTGCCAGCAGTTTTATCCGGGCCCCCGGGACATCTGGAAACACCATATATTTT.

This clone appeared once. The chain employs TRBV6-4 and TRBJ2-1; 11 nucleotides agree with TRBD2. The germline gives CDR1 MRHNA, CDR2 SNTAGT. The CDR3 is 15 amino acids. The trim removed 5 bases at V and 8 bases at J, leaving 8 bases unmatched. The DNA for the CDR3 is TGTGCCAGCAGTCCTCTAGCGGGAGGTGGCGATGAGCAGTTCTTC. Residues: CASSPLAGGGDEQFF.

The rearrangement links TRBV24-1 to TRBJ2-1, with 13 bases identical to TRBD2. J gave up 7 bases and V 3 bases, and 8 bases lay outside the gene matches. The CDR3 spans 17 residues. Germline V gene data show CDR1 as KGHDR and CDR2 as SFDVKD. The CDR3 sequence: CATSDLRTSGSENEQFF. The CDR3 coding sequence is TGTGCCACCAGTGATCTTCGGACTAGCGGGAGTGAGAATGAGCAGTTCTTC.

There are a few counts of this clone. V and J are TRBV2 and TRBJ1-3; the D is unclear. V was trimmed by 8 bases and J by 7 bases, leaving 9 bases between them. The V gene's germline CDR1 is SNHLY and CDR2 FYNNEI. The CDR3 sequence is 11 residues long. The CDR3 sequence is CASGYRNTIYF. CDR3 DNA sequence: TGTGCCAGCGGGTATCGGAACACCATATATTTT. The full variable domain, rest sourced from reference TRBV2 and TRBJ1-3, is EPEVTQTPSHQVTQMGQEVILRCVPISNHLYFYWYRQILGQKVEFLVSFYNNEISEKSEIFDDQFSVERPDGSNFTLKIRSTKLEDSAMYFCASGYRNTIYFGEGSWLTVV.